The 13 T cell receptor beta chains below all came from one sample that was sequenced in a study of T cell responses to AZD1222 COVID-19 vaccine. The method was immunoSEQ multiplex PCR; TCRdb's version includes in-frame clones alone and lacks a portion of them. The sample has about 150,000 clones, roughly 92% seen once. This specimen consisted of peripheral blood, obtained on day 0 of AZD1222 vaccination. The receptors were sampled from an adult in good health.

This chain joins TRBV6-5 and TRBJ1-2; 10 nucleotides align to TRBD1. V gave up 8 bases and J gave up 8 bases; unmatched junction bases: 5. The CDR3 consists of 12 residues. Germline values: CDR1 MNHEY, CDR2 SVGAGI. The CDR3 coding sequence is TGTGCCAGCCGACAGGGGGCAGGAGGCTACACCTTC. It codes for CASRQGAGGYTF.

This chain joins TRBV6-5 and TRBJ2-7, with D possibly matching TRBD2 (5 bases). Germline V gene sequence: CDR1 MNHEY, CDR2 SVGAGI. This CDR3 spans 15 amino acids. V lost 2 bases and J 2 bases, leaving 13 bases between the germline ends. CDR3 DNA: TGTGCCAGCAGTTACGAGGCGGGCGCCACCTACGAGCAGTACTTC. Residues: CASSYEAGATYEQYF.

The chain couples TRBV3-1 (or the pseudogene TRBV3-2) to TRBJ2-3, with D possibly TRBD1 on 5 matching bases. This CDR3 is built from 15 residues. With 0 bases removed from V and 0 bases from J, the gap between germline ends came to 7 bases. Per germline, CDR1 LGHDT and CDR2 YNNKEL (reference sequence). Written as DNA, the CDR3 is TGTGCCAGCAGCCAAGATCGACAGAGCACAGATACGCAGTATTTT. It codes for CASSQDRQSTDTQYF.

The chain links TRBV9 to TRBJ2-7; 8 bases agree with TRBD2. J lost 2 bases, V lost 2 bases, and 3 bases had no gene match. CDR1 is SGDLS, CDR2 YYNGEE, per germline. The CDR3 runs 14 residues. CDR3 coding DNA: TGTGCCAGCAGCGTCAGCGGGGGCCCCTACGAGCAGTACTTC. It translates to CASSVSGGPYEQYF.

V usage is TRBV5-1 and J usage is TRBJ1-4; 7 bases agree with TRBD1. The CDR3 covers 14 residues. Germline loops: CDR1 SGHRS, CDR2 YFSETQ. Unmatched junction bases numbered 5, after V lost 1 base and J lost 8 bases. CDR3 sequence reads: CASSLRQGEEKLFF. In DNA form, the CDR3 reads TGCGCCAGCAGCTTGCGACAGGGTGAAGAAAAACTGTTTTTT.

The chain employs TRBV7-6 and TRBJ2-5; a weak D match, TRBD1 (6 bases). Germline loops: CDR1 SGHVS, CDR2 FNYEAQ. The CDR3 consists of 15 residues. The V and J ends lost 1 base and 4 bases respectively, with 13 bases between them. In DNA form, the CDR3 reads TGTGCCAGCAGCTTAGGGGGACGAGGGGGAGAGACCCAGTACTTC. Its protein product is CASSLGGRGGETQYF.

This clone was observed a handful of times. The chain couples TRBV30 to TRBJ2-7; a weak D match, TRBD2 (6 bases). There are 15 residues in the CDR3. Trimming pared 3 bases from V and 3 bases from J, leaving 18 bases between. Germline-derived CDR1 and CDR2 are GTSNPN and SVGIG (reference sequence). CDR3 in amino acids: CAWRIPGDGGYEQYF. Here the CDR3 DNA reads TGTGCCTGGAGGATTCCGGGGGACGGTGGCTACGAGCAGTACTTC.

This chain's CDR3 is CASSEGSLTEAFF. CDR3 nucleotides: TGCGCCAGCAGTGAAGGAAGTCTCACTGAAGCTTTCTTT. This chain joins TRBV10-2 and TRBJ1-1; D unresolved. Trimming shortened V by 3 bases and J by 4 bases, and 9 bases separated the two germline ends. The CDR3 has 13 amino acids. Germline CDR1 and CDR2: WSHSY and SAAADI.

The count of this clone is one. This sequence joins TRBV5-1 and TRBJ1-2; D might be TRBD1 (6 bases). The CDR3 totals 15 residues. Trimming took 4 bases from V and 6 from J, leaving 19 bases between them. Germline assignment: CDR1 SGHRS and CDR2 YFSETQ. The CDR3 DNA reads TGCGCCAGCAGCCCAGGCAGAGGGGGTGACGATGGCTACACCTTC. Amino acid sequence: CASSPGRGGDDGYTF. The whole variable domain, filled in from reference TRBV5-1 and TRBJ1-2, reads KAGVTQTPRYLIKTRGQQVTLSCSPISGHRSVSWYQQTPGQGLQFLFEYFSETQRNKGNFPGRFSGRQFSNSRSEMNVSTLELGDSALYLCASSPGRGGDDGYTFGSGTRLTVV.

The V and J genes are TRBV6-5 and TRBJ1-2, with D possibly TRBD1 on 5 matching bases. This CDR3 spans 15 amino acids. V lost 2 bases and J lost 2, with 12 bases in between. From germline, CDR1 is MNHEY and CDR2 SVGAGI. CDR3 in amino acids: CASSYGGNNNYGYTF. The CDR3, as DNA: TGTGCCAGCAGTTACGGGGGAAACAACAACTATGGCTACACCTTC.

Only a few counts were recorded for this clone. V gene TRBV18 combines with J gene TRBJ2-7; D not certain. This CDR3 is 14 amino acids long. With 3 bases removed from V and 3 bases from J, the gap between germline ends came to 12 bases. Germline-derived CDR1 and CDR2 are KGHSH and LQKENI. The CDR3 protein is CASSPPRTVYEQYF. The DNA for the CDR3 is TGTGCCAGCTCACCGCCAAGGACCGTCTACGAGCAGTACTTC.

The genes are TRBV27 and TRBJ1-1; TRBD1 is a possible D gene (6 bases). Germline V lookup: CDR1 MNHEY, CDR2 SMNVEV (reference sequence). The CDR3 consists of 16 residues. V dropped 3 bases and J dropped 4 bases, with 18 bases sitting between them. The CDR3 sequence: CASSFGWRDTGTEAFF. The CDR3 nucleotides read TGTGCCAGCAGTTTTGGGTGGAGGGACACGGGCACTGAAGCTTTCTTT.

The chain employs TRBV4-2 and TRBJ1-5, with 7 bases that match TRBD1. V lost 0 bases and J lost 6; bases outside the gene matches: 5. The CDR3 has 15 amino acids. Germline assignment: CDR1 LGHNA and CDR2 YNFKEQ. CDR3 amino acids: CASSQEQGFTQPQHF. CDR3 nucleotides: TGTGCCAGCAGCCAAGAACAGGGGTTTACTCAGCCCCAGCATTTT.